The 11 T cell receptor beta chains below were found in one sample sequenced in a study of T cell changes during pregnancy in multiple sclerosis. Libraries were prepared by immunoSEQ multiplex PCR; TCRdb keeps only in-frame clonotypes and omits some of them. The sample lists nearly 110,000 clones, approximately 90% occurring once. The material sequenced was peripheral blood, taken after pregnancy. The receptors stem from a female donor with multiple sclerosis, enrolled in a pregnancy study.

This sequence joins TRBV29-1 and TRBJ1-1; D not certain. This CDR3 has 13 amino acids. Between the trimmed V and J ends, which lost 5 bases and 4 bases, there was a span of 14 bases. Germline V gene data show CDR1 as SQVTM and CDR2 as ANQGSEA. The CDR3 sequence: CSVNGKVGTEAFF. The DNA for the CDR3 is TGCAGCGTTAACGGGAAGGTGGGCACTGAAGCTTTCTTT.

This rearrangement joins TRBV5-1 to TRBJ2-5; 9 bases align to TRBD2. The CDR3 totals 16 residues. Germline CDR1 and CDR2: SGHRS and YFSETQ. The J segment lost 4 bases and the V segment lost 4 bases, leaving 11 bases of the junction unmatched. The CDR3 spells CASSPGSGGLGETQYF. CDR3 nucleotides: TGCGCCAGCAGCCCGGGGAGCGGGGGGCTAGGAGAGACCCAGTACTTC. Using reference TRBV5-1 and TRBJ2-5 for the parts outside the CDR3, the full variable domain is KAGVTQTPRYLIKTRGQQVTLSCSPISGHRSVSWYQQTPGQGLQFLFEYFSETQRNKGNFPGRFSGRQFSNSRSEMNVSTLELGDSALYLCASSPGSGGLGETQYFGPGTRLLVL.

The V and J genes are TRBV25-1 and TRBJ2-3, with D perhaps TRBD2 (5 bases). V was trimmed by 3 bases and J by 5 bases, leaving 9 bases between them. CDR3 size: 13 residues. Germline V lookup: CDR1 MGHDK, CDR2 SYGVNS. In DNA form, the CDR3 reads TGTGCCAGCAGTGATCGGGATCAAGATACGCAGTATTTT. This codes for CASSDRDQDTQYF.

The chain links TRBV5-1 to TRBJ1-3; no reliable D call. V lost 0 bases and J 2 bases, leaving 12 bases between the germline ends. Germline loops: CDR1 SGHRS, CDR2 YFSETQ. This CDR3 comprises 16 residues. The CDR3 here is CASSLGTALTGNTIYF. CDR3 in DNA: TGCGCCAGCAGCTTGGGAACAGCATTAACTGGAAACACCATATATTTT. The full variable domain, rest sourced from reference TRBV5-1 and TRBJ1-3, is KAGVTQTPRYLIKTRGQQVTLSCSPISGHRSVSWYQQTPGQGLQFLFEYFSETQRNKGNFPGRFSGRQFSNSRSEMNVSTLELGDSALYLCASSLGTALTGNTIYFGEGSWLTVV.

V is TRBV5-6 and J is TRBJ2-3; 12 bases are shared with TRBD2. The CDR3 runs 16 residues. V was clipped by 4 bases and J by 3 bases; unmatched bases: 6. Germline CDR1 reads SGHDT; CDR2 reads YYEEEE. CDR3 protein: CASSKSSGGATDTQYF. The DNA for the CDR3 is TGTGCCAGCAGCAAATCTAGCGGGGGGGCAACAGATACGCAGTATTTT.

This chain joins TRBV7-9 and TRBJ2-1; D may be TRBD2 (6 bases). The germline V and J ends were trimmed by 6 bases and 6 bases, with 9 bases remaining between them. There are 12 residues in the CDR3. Germline loops: CDR1 SEHNR, CDR2 FQNEAQ (reference sequence). This CDR3 is CASSRLGNEQFF. The DNA for the CDR3 is TGTGCCAGCAGTCGACTAGGCAATGAGCAGTTCTTC.

The rearrangement links TRBV7-6 to TRBJ2-5, with 16 bases identical to TRBD2. J lost 3 bases, V lost 5 bases, and 3 bases had no gene match. CDR3 length equals 16 residues. Germline V gene lookup returns CDR1 SGHVS and CDR2 FNYEAQ. CDR3 protein: CASSGTSGRGEETQYF. The CDR3 DNA is TGTGCCAGCAGCGGGACTAGCGGGAGGGGGGAAGAGACCCAGTACTTC.

The V and J genes are TRBV2 and TRBJ1-5, with TRBD1 identical over 8 bases. CDR1 and CDR2 from the germline V gene are SNHLY and FYNNEI. Trimming cost V 4 bases and J 2 bases; bases outside gene matches: 7. CDR3 length equals 16 residues. This CDR3 is CASSGDRGRGNQPQHF. The CDR3 nucleotides read TGTGCCAGCAGTGGTGACAGGGGAAGAGGCAATCAGCCCCAGCATTTT.

The chain recombines TRBV15 with TRBJ2-3, with 10 bases lining up with TRBD2. This CDR3 comprises 16 residues. Unmatched junction bases numbered 6, after V lost 2 bases and J lost 4 bases. The germline CDR1 and CDR2 sequences are LNHNV and YYDKDF (reference sequence). The CDR3 loop is CATSRSTSGVSDTQYF. Here the CDR3 DNA reads TGTGCCACCAGCAGATCAACTAGCGGGGTTTCAGATACGCAGTATTTT.

The genes are TRBV5-6 and TRBJ2-7; D ambiguous. Trimming stripped 10 bases from V and 4 bases from J, with 12 bases between. This CDR3 has 11 residues. The germline V gene has CDR1 SGHDT and CDR2 YYEEEE. This CDR3 is CASSDLYEQYF. CDR3 DNA sequence: TGTGCCTCCTCAGATCTTTACGAGCAGTACTTC. The full variable domain, its missing parts supplied by reference TRBV5-6 and TRBJ2-7, is DAGVTQSPTHLIKTRGQQVTLRCSPKSGHDTVSWYQQALGQGPQFIFQYYEEEERQRGNFPDRFSGHQFPNYSSELNVNALLLGDSALYLCASSDLYEQYFGPGTRLTVT.

This clone was counted only a few times. The chain links TRBV6-6 to TRBJ1-5, with D possibly TRBD1 on 6 matching bases. Germline assignment: CDR1 MNHNY and CDR2 SVGAGI (reference sequence). V dropped 7 bases and J dropped 2 bases, with 12 bases sitting between them. The CDR3 is 14 residues long. DNA of the CDR3: TGTGCCAGCACCGTGACAGGTGGCAATCAGCCCCAGCATTTT. This sequence encodes CASTVTGGNQPQHF.